The clone carrying this TCR beta chain was counted a single time. This record comes from a study of blood T cell repertoires in COVID-19. Assay: immunoSEQ multiplex PCR; the TCRdb copy retains only in-frame clones and omits some. The sample comprises about 360,000 clones, around 90% of which are singletons, and 2% to 2.5% rests with the top ten. Sequencing was performed on PBMCs or T cells enriched from blood (not recorded which). The origin of this receptor is a woman aged 35 to 49 with acute COVID-19.

The CDR3 spells CASSPWGGGLVEDTQYF. The CDR3 DNA reads TGTGCCAGCAGCCCCTGGGGCGGGGGATTGGTAGAAGATACGCAGTATTTT. This sequence joins TRBV5-4 and TRBJ2-3, with 7 bases matching TRBD2. J lost 5 bases, V lost 4 bases, and 16 bases had no gene match. The CDR3 contains 17 residues. The V gene's germline CDR1 is SGHNT and CDR2 YYREEE (reference sequence). Filled out from reference TRBV5-4 and TRBJ2-3, the complete variable domain reads ETGVTQSPTHLIKTRGQQVTLRCSSQSGHNTVSWYQQALGQGPQFIFQYYREEENGRGNFPPRFSGLQFPNYSSELNVNALELDDSALYLCASSPWGGGLVEDTQYFGPGTRLTVL.